This is a list of T cell receptor beta chains from one sample in a study of blood T cell repertoires in COVID-19. Data came from immunoSEQ multiplex PCR; TCRdb stores just in-frame clones and leaves some out. The table lists about 190,000 clones, 60% to 80% of them singletons. Sample: peripheral blood. Receptors originate from a woman in her 70s with acute or convalescent COVID-19. Both conserved end residues are part of each CDR3. D genes are given only for firm matches. For some rows the clone size is stated as once, few or many, or as a class when expanded; others skip it.

j_gene,d_gene,abundance,len,v_gene,CDR3aa,CDR3nt
TRBJ2-3,NA,NA,14,TRBV11-2,CASSLLSSTDTQYF,TGTGCCAGCAGCTTACTGTCTAGCACAGATACGCAGTATTTT
TRBJ1-2,NA,NA,14,TRBV9,CASSVDWGTYGYTF,TGTGCCAGCAGCGTAGATTGGGGCACCTATGGCTACACCTTC
TRBJ1-2,NA,NA,18,TRBV21-1,CASSKDHGTDVPNYGYTF,TGTGCCAGCAGCAAAGACCACGGGACAGATGTACCTAACTATGGCTACACCTTC
TRBJ2-1,TRBD1,NA,14,TRBV10-3,CAISGARGLNEQFF,TGTGCCATCAGTGGAGCCAGGGGGCTCAATGAGCAGTTCTTC
TRBJ2-2,TRBD1,NA,15,TRBV3-1/TRBV3-2,CASSGRDRYTGELFF,TGTGCCAGCAGCGGCCGGGACAGATACACCGGGGAGCTGTTTTTT
TRBJ1-1,NA,NA,13,TRBV12-5,CASGLSGGAEAFF,TGTGCTAGTGGTTTATCGGGGGGCGCTGAAGCTTTCTTT
TRBJ2-5,NA,NA,17,TRBV7-9,CASSWGVATAEGETQYF,TGTGCCAGCAGCTGGGGGGTGGCCACCGCCGAGGGGGAGACCCAGTACTTC
TRBJ1-4,TRBD1,NA,14,TRBV7-9,CASSQGQGREKLFF,TGTGCCAGCAGCCAGGGACAGGGAAGGGAAAAACTGTTTTTT
TRBJ2-1,TRBD2,NA,18,TRBV5-4,CASRPIGLAGANDNEQFF,TGTGCCAGCAGACCCATCGGACTAGCGGGAGCAAACGACAATGAGCAGTTCTTC
TRBJ2-1,TRBD2,NA,17,TRBV7-2,CASSLGLAGGPYNEQFF,TGTGCCAGCAGCTTAGGCCTAGCGGGAGGGCCCTACAATGAGCAGTTCTTC
TRBJ2-5,NA,NA,18,TRBV9,CASSVAVVPGQHQETQYF,TGTGCCAGCAGCGTAGCGGTGGTCCCGGGACAACACCAAGAGACCCAGTACTTC
TRBJ2-3,TRBD2,NA,15,TRBV5-1,CASLEAGAETDTQYF,TGCGCCAGCTTGGAAGCGGGAGCAGAGACAGATACGCAGTATTTT
TRBJ2-2,TRBD2,NA,17,TRBV7-3,CASSPTGTSFWTGELFF,TGTGCCAGCAGCCCAACCGGGACTAGCTTTTGGACCGGGGAGCTGTTTTTT
TRBJ1-6,NA,NA,16,TRBV19,CASSIFADMINSPLHF,TGTGCCAGTAGTATTTTCGCCGACATGATTAATTCACCCCTCCACTTT
TRBJ2-7,TRBD1,NA,15,TRBV6-1,CASSAIWTGGAEQYF,TGTGCCAGCAGTGCTATTTGGACAGGGGGCGCCGAGCAGTACTTC
TRBJ2-7,NA,few,15,TRBV27,CASSLVYLQGGEQYF,TGTGCCAGCAGTTTAGTGTACCTACAAGGCGGCGAGCAGTACTTC
TRBJ2-5,NA,once,14,TRBV9,CASSVGGRTETQYF,TGTGCCAGCAGCGTAGGAGGGCGTACGGAGACCCAGTACTTC
TRBJ1-5,NA,NA,13,TRBV19,CASRRGQSEPQHF,TGTGCCAGTAGAAGAGGACAGTCTGAGCCCCAGCATTTT
TRBJ1-5,NA,NA,15,TRBV27,CASSKAGGRNQPQHF,TGTGCCAGCAGCAAGGCTGGGGGCCGCAATCAGCCCCAGCATTTT
TRBJ2-3,TRBD2,once,14,TRBV30,CACRLAGGRDTQYF,TGTGCCTGCCGACTAGCGGGAGGGAGAGATACGCAGTATTTT
TRBJ2-1,NA,NA,10,TRBV5-6,CASRNRGGFF,TGTGCCAGCAGAAACAGGGGAGGATTCTTC
TRBJ2-1,TRBD2,NA,14,TRBV9,CASSVGLAGSEQFF,TGTGCCAGCAGCGTAGGACTAGCGGGGAGCGAGCAGTTCTTC
TRBJ2-7,NA,NA,14,TRBV5-1,CASSREGGFGEQYF,TGCGCCAGCAGCCGCGAGGGGGGGTTTGGCGAGCAGTACTTC
TRBJ2-5,NA,NA,16,TRBV11-2,CASSPPGPTSGKTQYF,TGTGCCAGCAGCCCCCCGGGCCCTACGTCGGGGAAGACCCAGTACTTC
TRBJ2-2,NA,NA,15,TRBV10-2,CASSESNSWVRELFF,TGCGCCAGCAGTGAGTCTAACAGCTGGGTTAGGGAGCTGTTTTTT
TRBJ2-2,TRBD2,NA,16,TRBV11-3,CASSPEGASGTGELFF,TGTGCCAGCAGCCCAGAAGGTGCTAGCGGGACGGGGGAGCTGTTTTTT
TRBJ1-1,TRBD1,NA,14,TRBV12-5,CASGLGTGRTEAFF,TGTGCTAGTGGTTTGGGGACAGGGAGGACTGAAGCTTTCTTT
TRBJ1-2,NA,once,13,TRBV2,CASTPQGFYGYTF,TGTGCCAGCACTCCTCAGGGGTTCTATGGCTACACCTTC
TRBJ2-7,NA,NA,13,TRBV3-1/TRBV3-2,CASSQDTAYEQYF,TGTGCCAGCAGCCAAGACACAGCCTACGAGCAGTACTTC
TRBJ1-2,NA,few,14,TRBV19,CASKPPGLLYGYTF,TGTGCCAGTAAACCCCCGGGACTGTTATATGGCTACACCTTC
TRBJ1-2,NA,NA,12,TRBV30,CAWSPDQRGYTF,TGTGCCTGGAGCCCAGATCAGAGGGGCTACACCTTC
TRBJ2-3,TRBD1,NA,14,TRBV29-1,CSVGDRGSGDTQYF,TGCAGCGTGGGGGACAGGGGATCTGGGGATACGCAGTATTTT
TRBJ2-3,TRBD2,NA,17,TRBV12-5,CASGLVLSGGPPDTQYF,TGTGCTAGTGGTTTGGTACTTTCGGGAGGGCCACCAGATACGCAGTATTTT
TRBJ1-1,NA,NA,16,TRBV2,CASSGSSLGANTEAFF,TGTGCCAGCAGTGGTTCGAGTTTAGGGGCGAACACTGAAGCTTTCTTT
TRBJ2-1,TRBD2,many,15,TRBV15,CATTERLASYNEQFF,TGTGCCACCACCGAAAGACTAGCGAGTTACAATGAGCAGTTCTTC
TRBJ1-2,NA,once,14,TRBV5-1,CASSEMAANYGYTF,TGCGCCAGCAGCGAGATGGCGGCTAACTATGGCTACACCTTC
TRBJ2-1,NA,once,14,TRBV5-1,CASSHLEQRGEQFF,TGCGCCAGCAGCCACCTCGAACAACGCGGTGAGCAGTTCTTC
TRBJ1-5,NA,NA,15,TRBV5-1,CASSVGGDGNQPQHF,TGCGCCAGCAGCGTAGGGGGGGATGGCAATCAGCCCCAGCATTTT
TRBJ2-7,TRBD2,once,15,TRBV9,CASSKSGRGVYEQYF,TGTGCCAGCAGCAAAAGCGGGAGGGGTGTGTACGAGCAGTACTTC
TRBJ1-3,NA,NA,15,TRBV25-1,CASSDGRAWGNTIYF,TGTGCCAGCAGTGACGGTCGCGCGTGGGGAAACACCATATATTTT
TRBJ2-1,NA,NA,15,TRBV2,CASSRGAYNYNEQFF,TGTGCCAGCTCTAGGGGCGCCTACAACTACAATGAGCAGTTCTTC
TRBJ2-1,NA,NA,16,TRBV24-1,CATSDFLSTSYNEQFF,TGTGCCACCAGTGATTTCTTAAGCACCTCCTACAATGAGCAGTTCTTC
TRBJ2-6,NA,NA,17,TRBV27,CASSFLSSGRGANVLTF,TGTGCCAGCAGTTTTTTGAGCAGCGGACGTGGGGCCAACGTCCTGACTTTC
TRBJ2-5,NA,NA,15,TRBV7-9,CASSLASTRWESQYF,TGTGCCAGCAGCTTAGCTTCCACCAGGTGGGAGTCCCAGTACTTC
TRBJ2-1,TRBD1,NA,15,TRBV4-1,CASSLDRVGYNEQFF,TGCGCCAGCAGCCTCGACAGGGTAGGATACAATGAGCAGTTCTTC
TRBJ2-7,NA,NA,14,TRBV4-1,CASSQADSSYEQYF,TGCGCCAGCAGCCAAGCGGACAGCTCCTACGAGCAGTACTTC
TRBJ2-7,TRBD1,once,15,TRBV6-5,CASTPTGITSYEQYF,TGTGCCAGCACCCCGACAGGGATCACCTCCTACGAGCAGTACTTC
TRBJ2-6,TRBD1,NA,18,TRBV24-1,CATSDRGQGFPGANVLTF,TGTGCCACCAGTGATAGGGGACAGGGTTTTCCTGGGGCCAACGTCCTGACTTTC
TRBJ2-1,TRBD2,few,16,TRBV9,CASSVGAVAGYNEQFF,TGTGCCAGCAGCGTAGGAGCGGTAGCGGGATACAATGAGCAGTTCTTC
TRBJ2-7,NA,NA,15,TRBV25-1,CASSEFAGTTYEQYF,TGTGCCAGCAGTGAATTCGCGGGAACTACCTACGAGCAGTACTTC
TRBJ1-1,TRBD1,NA,14,TRBV6-6,CASSSSLDRGPAFF,TGTGCCAGCAGTTCGAGTTTGGACAGGGGGCCGGCTTTCTTT
TRBJ2-7,TRBD2,NA,14,TRBV7-2,CASSLRGGSYEQYF,TGTGCCAGCAGCTTAAGGGGAGGGTCCTACGAGCAGTACTTC
TRBJ1-1,NA,NA,13,TRBV9,CASSETRSTEAFF,TGTGCCAGCAGCGAGACGCGGAGTACTGAAGCTTTCTTT